A single sample gave rise to the 2 T cell receptor beta chains below, sequenced in a study of blood T cells in healthy people across ages. Through a sample-barcoded 5' primer and a J-beta primer mix, a second PCR was run for roughly 7 to 12 cycles. TCRdb re-analysed the 5' RACE reads in MiXCR, keeping a single row per CDR3 protein. The profile shows some 1,800,000 distinct CDR3 sequences, 39% of them singletons. Sequenced sample: blood. These receptors came from a human donor in good health.

The chain uses TRBV2 and TRBJ2-1, with D possibly TRBD1 on 6 matching bases. The CDR3 contains 18 residues. The germline CDR1 and CDR2 sequences are SNHLY and FYNNEI. Trimming removed 0 bases from V and 9 bases from J, with 24 bases in between. CDR3 nucleotide sequence: TGTGCCAGCAGTGAAGCTAGAGGATCGGGCAGGGGCTGGGGTGAGCAGTTCTTC. Amino acids: CASSEARGSGRGWGEQFF.

The DNA for the CDR3 is TGTGCCAGCAGTTTATCACAGGGCCCTCGGGAAAAACTGTTTTTT. Protein: CASSLSQGPREKLFF. V usage is TRBV27 and J usage is TRBJ1-4, with D possibly matching TRBD1 (6 bases). The V end lost 0 bases, the J end lost 8 bases, and 13 bases lay between the germline ends. The CDR3 loop spans 15 amino acids. Germline CDR1 reads MNHEY; CDR2 reads SMNVEV (reference sequence).